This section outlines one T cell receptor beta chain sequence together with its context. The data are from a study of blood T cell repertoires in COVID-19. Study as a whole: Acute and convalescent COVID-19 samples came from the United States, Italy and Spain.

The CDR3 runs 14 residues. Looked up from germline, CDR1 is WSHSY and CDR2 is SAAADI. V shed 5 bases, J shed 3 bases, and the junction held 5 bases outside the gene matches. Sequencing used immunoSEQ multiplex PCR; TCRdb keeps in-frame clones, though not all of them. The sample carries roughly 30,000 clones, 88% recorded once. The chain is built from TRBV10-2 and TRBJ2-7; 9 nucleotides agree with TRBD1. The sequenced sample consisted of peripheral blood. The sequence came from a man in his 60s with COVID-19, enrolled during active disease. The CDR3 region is CASSRTGENYEQYF. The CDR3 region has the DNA TGCGCCAGCAGTAGGACAGGGGAAAACTACGAGCAGTACTTC.